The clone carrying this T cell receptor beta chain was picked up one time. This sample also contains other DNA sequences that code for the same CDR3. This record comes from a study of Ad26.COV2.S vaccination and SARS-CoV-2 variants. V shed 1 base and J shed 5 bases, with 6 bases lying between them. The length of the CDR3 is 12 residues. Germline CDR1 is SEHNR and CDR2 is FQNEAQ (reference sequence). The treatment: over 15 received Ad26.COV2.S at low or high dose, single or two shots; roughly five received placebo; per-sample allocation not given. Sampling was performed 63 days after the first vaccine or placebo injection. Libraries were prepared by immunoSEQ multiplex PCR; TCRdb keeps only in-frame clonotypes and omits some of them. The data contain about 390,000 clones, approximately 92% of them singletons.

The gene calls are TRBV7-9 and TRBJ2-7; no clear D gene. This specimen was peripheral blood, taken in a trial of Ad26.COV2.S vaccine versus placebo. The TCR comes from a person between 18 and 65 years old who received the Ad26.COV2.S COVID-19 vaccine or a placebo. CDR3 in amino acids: CASSLVGNEQYF. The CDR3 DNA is TGTGCCAGCAGCTTAGTGGGTAACGAGCAGTACTTC.